This paragraph covers one T cell receptor (beta chain) sequence. Its specificity is not known. These data come from a study of cytomegalovirus exposure and HLA in healthy donors. Whole-study context: There were some 380 genotyped donors. Of these, about 81% fell in the genetic ancestry cluster associated with self-reported Caucasian donors. Whole-study results and caveats: Equally common other TCR beta chains were less clonally expanded than HLA-associated ones, a later analysis found. Some V segments could not be told apart, so they were left out, TRBV6-2 and TRBV6-3 among them.

The V gene lost 6 bases and the J gene lost 3 bases, with 9 bases spanning the gap. The CDR3 runs to 13 residues. The germline V gene encodes CDR1 MNHEY and CDR2 SMNVEV (reference sequence). This PCR relied on a set of 60 Vbeta primers and 13 Jbeta primers. Only in-frame clones appear in the TCRdb table, and some are missing; sequencing was by immunoSEQ multiplex PCR. This table lists fewer than 150,000 clones. This TCR was sampled from a man between 40 and 49 years old in good health and CMV-seronegative. The chain is built from TRBV27 and TRBJ1-5; no firm D call. The source material was PBMCs. As DNA, the CDR3 is TGTGCCAGCAGCCTGGAGGTCAATCAGCCCCAGCATTTT. Translation gives CASSLEVNQPQHF.